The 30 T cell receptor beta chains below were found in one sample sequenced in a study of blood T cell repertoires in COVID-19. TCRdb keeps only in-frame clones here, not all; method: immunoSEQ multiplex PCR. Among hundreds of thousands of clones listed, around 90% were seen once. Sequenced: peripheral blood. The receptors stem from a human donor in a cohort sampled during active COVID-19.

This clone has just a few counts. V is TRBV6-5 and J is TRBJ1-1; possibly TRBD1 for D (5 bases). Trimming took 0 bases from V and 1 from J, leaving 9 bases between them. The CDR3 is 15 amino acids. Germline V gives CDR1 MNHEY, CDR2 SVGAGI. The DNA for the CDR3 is TGTGCCAGCAGTTACTCGACTGGGGCGAACACTGAAGCTTTCTTT. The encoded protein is CASSYSTGANTEAFF.

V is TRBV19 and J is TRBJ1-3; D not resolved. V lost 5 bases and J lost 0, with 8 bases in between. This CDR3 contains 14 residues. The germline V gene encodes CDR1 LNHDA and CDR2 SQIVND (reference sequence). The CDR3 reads CASSAHSSGNTIYF. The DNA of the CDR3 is TGTGCCAGTAGTGCTCACAGCTCTGGAAACACCATATATTTT. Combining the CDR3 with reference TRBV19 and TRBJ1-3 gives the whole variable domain DGGITQSPKYLFRKEGQNVTLSCEQNLNHDAMYWYRQDPGQGLRLIYYSQIVNDFQKGDIAEGYSVSREKKESFPLTVTSAQKNPTAFYLCASSAHSSGNTIYFGEGSWLTVV.

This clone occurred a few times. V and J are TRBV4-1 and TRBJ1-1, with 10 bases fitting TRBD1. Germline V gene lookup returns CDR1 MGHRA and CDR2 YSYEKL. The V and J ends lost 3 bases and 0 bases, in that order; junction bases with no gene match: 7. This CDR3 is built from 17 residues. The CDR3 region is CASSQSGTGALNTEAFF. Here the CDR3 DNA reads TGCGCCAGCAGCCAGTCCGGGACAGGGGCCCTGAACACTGAAGCTTTCTTT.

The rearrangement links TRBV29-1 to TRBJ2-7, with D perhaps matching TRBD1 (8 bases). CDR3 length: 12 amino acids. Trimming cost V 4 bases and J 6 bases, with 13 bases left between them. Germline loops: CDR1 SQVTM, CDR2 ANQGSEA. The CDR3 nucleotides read TGCAGCGTTGGATACAGGGGGGGCGAGCAGTACTTC. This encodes CSVGYRGGEQYF.

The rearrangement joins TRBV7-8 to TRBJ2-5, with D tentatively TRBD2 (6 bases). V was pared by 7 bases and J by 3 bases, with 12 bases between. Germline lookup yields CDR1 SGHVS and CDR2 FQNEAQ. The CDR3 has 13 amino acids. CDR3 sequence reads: CASNAEGKETQYF. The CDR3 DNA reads TGTGCCAGCAATGCGGAGGGCAAAGAGACCCAGTACTTC.

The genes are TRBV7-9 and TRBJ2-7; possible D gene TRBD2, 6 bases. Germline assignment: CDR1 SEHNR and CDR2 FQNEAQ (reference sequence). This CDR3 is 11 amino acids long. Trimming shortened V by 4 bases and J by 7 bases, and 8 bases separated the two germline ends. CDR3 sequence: CASSYGGEQYF. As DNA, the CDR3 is TGTGCCAGCAGCTACGGGGGAGAGCAGTACTTC. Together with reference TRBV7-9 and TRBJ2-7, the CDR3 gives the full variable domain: DTGVSQNPRHKITKRGQNVTFRCDPISEHNRLYWYRQTLGQGPEFLTYFQNEAQLEKSRLLSDRFSAERPKGSFSTLEIQRTEQGDSAMYLCASSYGGEQYFGPGTRLTVT.

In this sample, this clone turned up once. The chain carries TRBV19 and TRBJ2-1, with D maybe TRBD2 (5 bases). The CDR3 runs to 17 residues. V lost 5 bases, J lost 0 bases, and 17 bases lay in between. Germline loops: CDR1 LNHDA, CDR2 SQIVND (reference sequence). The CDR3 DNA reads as TGTGCCAGTAGTTCGGGCGTGGTGGGGAGCTCCTACAATGAGCAGTTCTTC. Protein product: CASSSGVVGSSYNEQFF.

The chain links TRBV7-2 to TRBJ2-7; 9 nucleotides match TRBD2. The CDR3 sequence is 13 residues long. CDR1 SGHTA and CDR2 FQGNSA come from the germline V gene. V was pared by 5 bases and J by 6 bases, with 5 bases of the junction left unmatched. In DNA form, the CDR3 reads TGTGCCAGCAGCCTTAGCGGGAGACCCGAGCAGTACTTC. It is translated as CASSLSGRPEQYF.

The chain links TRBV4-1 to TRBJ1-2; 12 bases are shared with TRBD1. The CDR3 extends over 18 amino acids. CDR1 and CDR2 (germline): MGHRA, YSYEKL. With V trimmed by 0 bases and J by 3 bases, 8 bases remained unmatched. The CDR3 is CASSQDPVGQGAYYGYTF. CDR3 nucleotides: TGCGCCAGCAGCCAAGACCCCGTGGGACAGGGGGCTTACTATGGCTACACCTTC.

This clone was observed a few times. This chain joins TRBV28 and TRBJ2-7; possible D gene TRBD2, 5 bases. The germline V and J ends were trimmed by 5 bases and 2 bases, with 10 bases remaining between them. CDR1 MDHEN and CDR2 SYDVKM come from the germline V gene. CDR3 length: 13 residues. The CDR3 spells CASSDYPTYEQYF. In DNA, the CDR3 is TGTGCCAGCAGTGACTACCCCACCTACGAGCAGTACTTC.

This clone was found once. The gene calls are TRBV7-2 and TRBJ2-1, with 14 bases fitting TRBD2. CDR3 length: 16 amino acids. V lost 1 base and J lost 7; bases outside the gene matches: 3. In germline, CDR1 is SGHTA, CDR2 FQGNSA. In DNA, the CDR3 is TGTGCCAGCAGCTTAGTTGGGACTAGCGGGGGAAATGAGCAGTTCTTC. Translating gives CASSLVGTSGGNEQFF.

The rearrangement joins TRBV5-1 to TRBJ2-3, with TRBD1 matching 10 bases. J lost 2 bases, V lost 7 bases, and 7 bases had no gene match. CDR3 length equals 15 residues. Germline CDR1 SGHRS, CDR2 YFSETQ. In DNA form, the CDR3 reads TGCGCCAGCGGGACAGGGGCTTACCACACAGATACGCAGTATTTT. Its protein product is CASGTGAYHTDTQYF.

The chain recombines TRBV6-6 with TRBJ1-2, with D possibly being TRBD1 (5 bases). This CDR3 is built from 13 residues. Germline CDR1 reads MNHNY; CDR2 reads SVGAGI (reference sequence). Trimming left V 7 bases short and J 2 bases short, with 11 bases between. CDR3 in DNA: TGTGCCAGCACCCCCCAGGGAAACTATGGCTACACCTTC. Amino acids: CASTPQGNYGYTF.

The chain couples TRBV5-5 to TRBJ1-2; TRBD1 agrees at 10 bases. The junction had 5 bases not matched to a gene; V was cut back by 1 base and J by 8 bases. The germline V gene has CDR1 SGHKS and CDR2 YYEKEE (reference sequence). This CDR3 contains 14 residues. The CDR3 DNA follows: TGTGCCAGCAGCTTGCCTGACAGGGGGCAGGGCTACACCTTC. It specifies CASSLPDRGQGYTF.

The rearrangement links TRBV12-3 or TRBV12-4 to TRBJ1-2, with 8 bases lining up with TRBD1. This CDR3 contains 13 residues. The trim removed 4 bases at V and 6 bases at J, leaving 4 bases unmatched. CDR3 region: CASSWGQDDGYTF. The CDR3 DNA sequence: TGTGCCAGCAGTTGGGGACAGGACGATGGCTACACCTTC.

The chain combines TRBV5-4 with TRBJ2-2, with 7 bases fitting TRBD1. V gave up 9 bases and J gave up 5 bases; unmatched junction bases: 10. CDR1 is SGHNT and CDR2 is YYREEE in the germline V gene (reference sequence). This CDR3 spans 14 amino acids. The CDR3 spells CAIQQGPGTGELFF. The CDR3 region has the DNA TGTGCCATCCAACAGGGGCCTGGAACCGGGGAGCTGTTTTTT.

The CDR3 is CASSRNRGQETQYF. The CDR3 DNA reads TGCGCCAGCAGCCGGAACAGGGGGCAAGAGACCCAGTACTTC. The J gene is TRBJ2-5, the V gene TRBV5-1; 8 bases match TRBD1. The CDR3 is 14 amino acids. J gave up 2 bases and V 4 bases, and 4 bases lay outside the gene matches. Germline V gene lookup returns CDR1 SGHRS and CDR2 YFSETQ.

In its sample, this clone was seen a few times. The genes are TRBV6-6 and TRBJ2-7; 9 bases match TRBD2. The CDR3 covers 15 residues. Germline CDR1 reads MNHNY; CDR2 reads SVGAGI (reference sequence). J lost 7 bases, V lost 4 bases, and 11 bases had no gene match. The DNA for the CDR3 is TGTGCCAGCAGTTCGATCGCAGGTAGCGGGGGTGAGCAGTACTTC. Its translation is CASSSIAGSGGEQYF.

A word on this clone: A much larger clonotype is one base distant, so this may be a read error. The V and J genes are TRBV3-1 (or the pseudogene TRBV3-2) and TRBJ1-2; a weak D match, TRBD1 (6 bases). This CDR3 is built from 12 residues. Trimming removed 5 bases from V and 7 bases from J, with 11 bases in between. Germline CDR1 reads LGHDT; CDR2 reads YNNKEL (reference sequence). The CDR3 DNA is TGTGCCAGCAGCTTGGGGGGGCTTGGCTACACCTTC. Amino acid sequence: CASSLGGLGYTF.

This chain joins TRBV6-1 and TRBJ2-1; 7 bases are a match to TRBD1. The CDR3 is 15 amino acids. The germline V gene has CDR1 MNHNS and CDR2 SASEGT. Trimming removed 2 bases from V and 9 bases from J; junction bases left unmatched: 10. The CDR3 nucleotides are TGTGCCAGCAGTGAATTGAGCAGGGGGTTTGGTGAGCAGTTCTTC. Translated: CASSELSRGFGEQFF.

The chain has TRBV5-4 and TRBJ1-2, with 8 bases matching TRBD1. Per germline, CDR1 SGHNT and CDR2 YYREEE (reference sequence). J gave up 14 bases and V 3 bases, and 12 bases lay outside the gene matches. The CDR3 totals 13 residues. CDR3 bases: TGTGCCAGCAGCTACTTAGGACAGGGACGGATAACCTTC. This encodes CASSYLGQGRITF.

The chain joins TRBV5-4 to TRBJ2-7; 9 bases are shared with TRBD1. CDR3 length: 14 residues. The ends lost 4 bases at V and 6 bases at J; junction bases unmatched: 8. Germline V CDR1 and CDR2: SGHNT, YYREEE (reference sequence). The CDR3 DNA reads TGTGCCAGCAGCCCCGGGACAGGGTCGTTCGAGCAGTACTTC. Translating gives CASSPGTGSFEQYF.

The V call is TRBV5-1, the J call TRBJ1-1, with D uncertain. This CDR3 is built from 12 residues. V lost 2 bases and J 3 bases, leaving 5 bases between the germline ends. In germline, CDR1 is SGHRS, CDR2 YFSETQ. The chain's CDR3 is CASSFGDTEAFF. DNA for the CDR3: TGCGCCAGCAGCTTCGGGGACACTGAAGCTTTCTTT.

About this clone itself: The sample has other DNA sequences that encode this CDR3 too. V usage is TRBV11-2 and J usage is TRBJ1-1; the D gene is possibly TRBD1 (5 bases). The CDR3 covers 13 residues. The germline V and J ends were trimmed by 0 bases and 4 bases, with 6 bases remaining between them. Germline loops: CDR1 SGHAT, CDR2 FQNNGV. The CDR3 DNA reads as TGTGCCAGCAGCTTAGAGGGGGGCACTGAAGCTTTCTTT. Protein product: CASSLEGGTEAFF.

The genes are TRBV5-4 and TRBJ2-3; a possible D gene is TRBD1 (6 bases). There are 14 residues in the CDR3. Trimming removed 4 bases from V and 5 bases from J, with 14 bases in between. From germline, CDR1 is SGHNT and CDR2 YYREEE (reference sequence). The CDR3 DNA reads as TGTGCCAGCAGCCCGGACAGCCTCCGAGATACGCAGTATTTT. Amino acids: CASSPDSLRDTQYF.

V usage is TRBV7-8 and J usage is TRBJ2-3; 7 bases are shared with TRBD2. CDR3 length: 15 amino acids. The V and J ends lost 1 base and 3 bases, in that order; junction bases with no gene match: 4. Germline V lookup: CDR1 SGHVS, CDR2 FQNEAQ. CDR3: CASSLVGTITDTQYF. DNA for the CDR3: TGTGCCAGCAGCTTAGTCGGGACTATTACAGATACGCAGTATTTT.

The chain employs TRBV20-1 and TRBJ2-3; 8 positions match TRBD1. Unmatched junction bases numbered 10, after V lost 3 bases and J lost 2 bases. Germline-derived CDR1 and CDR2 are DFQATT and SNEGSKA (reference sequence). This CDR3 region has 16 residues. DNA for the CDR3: TGCAGTGCTAGTTCCACTGGGACAGGCCTCACAGATACGCAGTATTTT. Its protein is CSASSTGTGLTDTQYF.

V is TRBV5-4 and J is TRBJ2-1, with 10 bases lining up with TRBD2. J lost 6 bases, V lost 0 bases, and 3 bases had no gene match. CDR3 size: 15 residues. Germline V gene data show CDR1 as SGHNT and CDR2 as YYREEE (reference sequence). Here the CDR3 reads CASSLGLAGGNEQFF. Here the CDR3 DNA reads TGTGCCAGCAGCTTGGGTTTAGCGGGAGGCAATGAGCAGTTCTTC.

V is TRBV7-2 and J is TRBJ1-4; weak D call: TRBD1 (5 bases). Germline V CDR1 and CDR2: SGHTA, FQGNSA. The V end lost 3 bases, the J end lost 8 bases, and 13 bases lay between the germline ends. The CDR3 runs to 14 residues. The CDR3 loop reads CASSFGTRGEKLFF. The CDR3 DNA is TGTGCCAGCAGCTTTGGGACTCGGGGGGAAAAACTGTTTTTT. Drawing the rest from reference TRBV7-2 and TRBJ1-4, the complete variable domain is GAGVSQSPSNKVTEKGKDVELRCDPISGHTALYWYRQSLGQGLEFLIYFQGNSAPDKSGLPSDRFSAERTGGSVSTLTIQRTQQEDSAVYLCASSFGTRGEKLFFGSGTQLSVL.

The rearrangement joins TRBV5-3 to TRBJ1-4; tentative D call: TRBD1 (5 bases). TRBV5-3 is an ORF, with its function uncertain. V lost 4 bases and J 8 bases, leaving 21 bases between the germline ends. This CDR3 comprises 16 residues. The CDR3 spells CARSPRMVGGCEKLFF. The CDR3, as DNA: TGTGCCAGAAGCCCCCGCATGGTGGGGGGTTGCGAAAAACTGTTTTTT.